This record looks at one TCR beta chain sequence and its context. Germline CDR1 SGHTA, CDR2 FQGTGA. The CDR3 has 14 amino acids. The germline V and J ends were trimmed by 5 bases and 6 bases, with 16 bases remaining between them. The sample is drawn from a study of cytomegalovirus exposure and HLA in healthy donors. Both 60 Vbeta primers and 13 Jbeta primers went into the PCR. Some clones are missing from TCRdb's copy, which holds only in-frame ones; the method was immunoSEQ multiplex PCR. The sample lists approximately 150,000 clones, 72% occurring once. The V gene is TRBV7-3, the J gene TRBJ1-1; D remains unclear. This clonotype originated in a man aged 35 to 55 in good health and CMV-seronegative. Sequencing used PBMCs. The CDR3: CASSPEAPPAEAFF. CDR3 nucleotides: TGTGCCAGCAGCCCCGAGGCGCCCCCCGCTGAAGCTTTCTTT.